The present TCR beta chain was sequenced within a study of blood T cell repertoires in COVID-19. Looking at the study overall: The origin of the acute and convalescent COVID-19 samples was the United States, Italy and Spain. From T cells, B-cell-depleted T cells, or PBMCs came the material, which was cDNA or gDNA.

In the original analysis: The authors estimated nucleated cell counts from reference gene primer amplification. Assay: immunoSEQ multiplex PCR; the TCRdb copy retains only in-frame clones and omits some. Clone size and V and J calls were adopted from that table, with D and trimming inferred from the DNA. This table has 64,000 or so clones, 65% to 80% appearing once. The CDR3 loop spans 11 amino acids. The germline V gene has CDR1 DFQATT and CDR2 SNEGSKA (reference sequence). Trimming shortened V by 0 bases and J by 11 bases, and 11 bases separated the two germline ends. V gene TRBV20-1 combines with J gene TRBJ2-7, with D perhaps matching TRBD2 (5 bases). Input material: peripheral blood. This TCR was sampled from a human donor in a cohort sampled during active COVID-19. CDR3 in DNA: TGCAGTGCTAGAGACGGCGACGGGGAGTACTTC. Residues: CSARDGDGEYF.